Sequencing of this T cell receptor beta chain was carried out in a study of CD4 T cells in relation to SARS-CoV-2 and coronaviruses. Overall study context: After less than 11 days of antigen culture, PBMC TCR beta CDR3s were sequenced.

CD4+ T cells from unexposed donors were obtained before the COVID-19 pandemic (2011-2018). CD4+ T cells were isolated from the cells after around 11 days of culture. Unexposed-donor CD4+ T cells were probed with SARS-CoV-2 S/N and four cold-coronavirus spikes, cells permitting. On days 3 and 7, cultures got half fresh IL-2 medium. For this clone: The antigen remains unidentified.

The assay was immunoSEQ multiplex PCR, and TCRdb's table has in-frame clones only and misses some. The sample has more than 20,000 clones, about four fifths seen once. Sequencing input: CD4+ T cells from PBMCs, cultured in vitro. The TCR originated in a human donor in good health.

DNA for the CDR3: TGTGCCAGCAGCCATCCGAACACTGAAGCTTTCTTT. Amino acid sequence: CASSHPNTEAFF. The chain is built from TRBV7-8 and TRBJ1-1, with no clear D. Germline V gene data show CDR1 as SGHVS and CDR2 as FQNEAQ. V was clipped by 5 bases and J by 1 base, with 5 bases between them. The length of the CDR3 is 12 residues.